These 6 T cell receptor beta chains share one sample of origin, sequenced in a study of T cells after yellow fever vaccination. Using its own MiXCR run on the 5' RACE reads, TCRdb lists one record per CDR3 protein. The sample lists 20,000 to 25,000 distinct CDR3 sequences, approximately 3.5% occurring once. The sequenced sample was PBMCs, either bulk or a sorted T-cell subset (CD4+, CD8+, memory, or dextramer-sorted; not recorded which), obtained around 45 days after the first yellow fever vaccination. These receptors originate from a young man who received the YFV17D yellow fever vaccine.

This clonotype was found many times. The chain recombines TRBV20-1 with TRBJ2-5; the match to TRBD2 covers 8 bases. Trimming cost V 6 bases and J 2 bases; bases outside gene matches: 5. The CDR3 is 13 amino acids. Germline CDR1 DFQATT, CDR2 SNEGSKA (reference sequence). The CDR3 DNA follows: TGCAGTGCCATAGCGGGGACGCAAGAGACCCAGTACTTC. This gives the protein CSAIAGTQETQYF.

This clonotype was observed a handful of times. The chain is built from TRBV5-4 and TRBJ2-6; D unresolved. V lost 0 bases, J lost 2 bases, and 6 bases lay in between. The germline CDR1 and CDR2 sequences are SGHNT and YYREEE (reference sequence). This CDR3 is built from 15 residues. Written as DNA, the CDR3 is TGTGCCAGCAGCTTGGGGCAGACTGGGGCCAACGTCCTGACTTTC. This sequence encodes CASSLGQTGANVLTF.

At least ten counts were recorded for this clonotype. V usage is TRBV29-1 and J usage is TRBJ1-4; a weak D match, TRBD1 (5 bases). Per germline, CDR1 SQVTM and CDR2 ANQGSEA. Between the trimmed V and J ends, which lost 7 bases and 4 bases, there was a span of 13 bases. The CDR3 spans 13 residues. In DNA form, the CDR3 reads TGCAGCGCTGGGAGACAGAATAATGAAAAACTGTTTTTT. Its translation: CSAGRQNNEKLFF.

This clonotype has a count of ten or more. This chain's CDR3 is CASSKTVGGANVLTF. CDR3 in DNA: TGTGCCAGCAGCAAGACCGTTGGGGGGGCCAACGTCCTGACTTTC. V is TRBV2 and J is TRBJ2-6; no definite D call. The CDR3 length is 15 residues. CDR1 and CDR2 from the germline V gene are SNHLY and FYNNEI. V lost 6 bases and J 4 bases, leaving 13 bases between the germline ends.

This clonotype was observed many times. The CDR3 is CASSRGANTEAFF. The CDR3 nucleotides read TGTGCCAGCTCACGGGGAGCTAACACTGAAGCTTTCTTT. This chain links TRBV18 with TRBJ1-1; D call uncertain. Deletions cut 4 bases from V and 2 bases from J, with 8 bases between. The CDR3 totals 13 residues. CDR1 and CDR2 from the germline V gene are KGHSH and LQKENI.

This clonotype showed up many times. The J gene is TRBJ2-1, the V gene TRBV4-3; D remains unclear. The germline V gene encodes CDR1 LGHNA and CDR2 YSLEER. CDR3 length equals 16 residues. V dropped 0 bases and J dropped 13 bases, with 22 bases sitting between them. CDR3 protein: CASSQELKAERLYQFF. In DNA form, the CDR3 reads TGCGCCAGCAGCCAAGAGCTGAAGGCAGAAAGGCTTTATCAGTTCTTC.